This T cell receptor beta chain was captured by sequencing in a study of blood T cell repertoires in COVID-19 (dated by TCRdb to about 2020). As for the study more broadly: Collaborator samples came from the United States, Italy and Spain and covered acute and convalescent phases of COVID-19. The repertoires were released in a freely available public database intended as a resource for research on the immune response to SARS-CoV-2. The prospective study material was composed of cDNA or gDNA derived from T cells, B-cell-depleted T cells, or PBMCs. Deeply sampled blood TCRbeta repertoires from subjects exposed to, actively infected with, or recovered from COVID-19 were included in the dataset. Sample metadata almost always included a de-identified subject ID, COVID-19 status, age in years and sex. Where HLA class I and class II types were available, the types were taken from metadata supplied by the sample provider, not from assay-based typing. The samples were drawn from two sources: the first 160 participants of the ongoing ImmuneRACE study, and 1,254 subjects contributed by 6 global collaborators. Study-wide findings and limitations: Clinical and demographic metadata were provided uncurated, with the amount varying by source and participant.

Collaborating institutions collected whole blood in K2EDTA tubes following their own protocols. For TCRbeta analysis, collaborators shipped samples in one of three forms: frozen whole blood, isolated PBMCs, or DNA extracted from either of those sample types. The germline V gene sets CDR1 to MNHEY and CDR2 to SVGAGI. The germline V and J ends show losses of 2 bases and 7 bases respectively, and no gene match explains 7 bases of the junction. The cysteine opens and the phenylalanine closes a CDR3 of 14 amino acids. Here the CDR3 DNA is all that survives: 42 bases in frame from base 1. The immunoSEQ Assay, a bias-controlled multiplex PCR, was used to amplify TCRbeta CDR3 regions from genomic DNA. The source study handled its data this way. The number of nucleated cells in each sample was estimated by amplification of reference gene primers within the assay. To quantify the absolute abundance of each unique TCRbeta CDR3 rearrangement, sequence reads were collapsed and filtered. For each sample, productive Simpson clonality was calculated by taking the square root of Simpson's diversity index across productive rearrangements. TCRdb provides this immuneACCESS table in a form limited to in-frame rearrangements. Some clones are lacking; in checked studies, under half of them reflect an unresolved V gene, and why the rest are absent is not known. V and J calls plus clone size are reproduced from that table; the DNA served to infer D and trimming. For this sample there are about 50,000 clones; 90% appear just once. The top ten constitute 3.9% of the sample.

For this clone: Its antigen has not been determined. No qualities accompany the bases; no much larger clone lies one base away.

The sample taken for sequencing was peripheral blood. The sequence links TRBV6-5 to TRBJ1-1, with 7 central nucleotides matching TRBD1. The receptor was isolated from a human donor in a cohort sampled during active COVID-19. The CDR3 reads CASSYQGVGFEAFF. The DNA sequence is as follows: TGTGCCAGCAGTTACCAGGGGGTGGGTTTTGAAGCTTTCTTT.